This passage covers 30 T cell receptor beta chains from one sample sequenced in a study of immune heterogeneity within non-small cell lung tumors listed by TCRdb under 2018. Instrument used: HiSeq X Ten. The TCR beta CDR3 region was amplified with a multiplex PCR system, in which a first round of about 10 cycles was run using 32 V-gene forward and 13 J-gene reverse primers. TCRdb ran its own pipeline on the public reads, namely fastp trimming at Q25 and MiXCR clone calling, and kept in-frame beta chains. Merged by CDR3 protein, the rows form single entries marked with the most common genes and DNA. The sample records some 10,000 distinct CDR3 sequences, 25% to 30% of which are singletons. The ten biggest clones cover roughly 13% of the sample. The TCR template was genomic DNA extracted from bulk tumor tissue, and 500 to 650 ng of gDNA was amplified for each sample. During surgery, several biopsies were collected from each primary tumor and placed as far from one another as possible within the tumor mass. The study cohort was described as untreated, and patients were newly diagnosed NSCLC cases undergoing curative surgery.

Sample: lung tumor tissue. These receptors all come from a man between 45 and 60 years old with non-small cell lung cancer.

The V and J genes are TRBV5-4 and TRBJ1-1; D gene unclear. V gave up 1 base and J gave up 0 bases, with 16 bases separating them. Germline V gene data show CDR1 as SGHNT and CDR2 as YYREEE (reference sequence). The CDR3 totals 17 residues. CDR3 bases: TGTGCCAGCAGCTTGATGTACGGGATCGGAATGAACACTGAAGCTTTCTTT. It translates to CASSLMYGIGMNTEAFF. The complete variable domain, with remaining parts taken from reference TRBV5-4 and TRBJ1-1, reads ETGVTQSPTHLIKTRGQQVTLRCSSQSGHNTVSWYQQALGQGPQFIFQYYREEENGRGNFPPRFSGLQFPNYSSELNVNALELDDSALYLCASSLMYGIGMNTEAFFGQGTRLTVV.

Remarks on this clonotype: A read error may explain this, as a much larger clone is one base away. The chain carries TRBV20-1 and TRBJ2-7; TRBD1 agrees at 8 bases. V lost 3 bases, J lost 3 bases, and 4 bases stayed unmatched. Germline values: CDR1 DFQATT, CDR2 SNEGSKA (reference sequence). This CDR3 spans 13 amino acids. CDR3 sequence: CSARVDRDYEQYF. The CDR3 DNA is TGCAGTGCTAGGGTGGACAGGGACTACGAGCAGTACTTC.

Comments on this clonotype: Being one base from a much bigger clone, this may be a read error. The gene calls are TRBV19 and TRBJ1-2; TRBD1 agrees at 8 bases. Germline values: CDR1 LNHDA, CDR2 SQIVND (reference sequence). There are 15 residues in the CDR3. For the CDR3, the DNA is TGTGTCAGTAGAGGGACAGGAGCATCTAACTATGGCTACACCTTC. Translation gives CVSRGTGASNYGYTF.

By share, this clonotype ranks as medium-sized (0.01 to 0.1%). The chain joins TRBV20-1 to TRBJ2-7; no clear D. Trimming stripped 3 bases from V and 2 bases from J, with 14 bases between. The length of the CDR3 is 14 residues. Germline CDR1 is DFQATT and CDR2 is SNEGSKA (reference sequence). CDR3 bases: TGCAGTGCTAGTCTGGGTCGGCAGCCCTACGAGCAGTACTTC. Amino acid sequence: CSASLGRQPYEQYF.

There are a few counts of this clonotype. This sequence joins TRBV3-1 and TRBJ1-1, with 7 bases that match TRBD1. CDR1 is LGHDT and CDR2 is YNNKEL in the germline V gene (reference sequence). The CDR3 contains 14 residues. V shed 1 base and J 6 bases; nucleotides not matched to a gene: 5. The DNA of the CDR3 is TGTGCCAGCAGCCAAGGATACAGGGGAGCTGAAGCTTTCTTT. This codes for CASSQGYRGAEAFF.

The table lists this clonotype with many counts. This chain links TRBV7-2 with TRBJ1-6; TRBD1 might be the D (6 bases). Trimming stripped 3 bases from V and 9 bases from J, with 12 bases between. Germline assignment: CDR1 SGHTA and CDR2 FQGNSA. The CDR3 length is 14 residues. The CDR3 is CASSFRTVGSPLHF. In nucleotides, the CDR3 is TGTGCCAGCAGCTTTCGGACAGTGGGTTCACCCCTCCACTTT.

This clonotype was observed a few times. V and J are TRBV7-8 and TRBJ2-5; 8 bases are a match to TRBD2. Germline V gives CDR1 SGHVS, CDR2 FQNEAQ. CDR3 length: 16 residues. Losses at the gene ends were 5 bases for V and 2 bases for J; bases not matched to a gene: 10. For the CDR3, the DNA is TGTGCCAGCAGCCTTTTAGCGGGGAGACAACAAGAGACCCAGTACTTC. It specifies CASSLLAGRQQETQYF.

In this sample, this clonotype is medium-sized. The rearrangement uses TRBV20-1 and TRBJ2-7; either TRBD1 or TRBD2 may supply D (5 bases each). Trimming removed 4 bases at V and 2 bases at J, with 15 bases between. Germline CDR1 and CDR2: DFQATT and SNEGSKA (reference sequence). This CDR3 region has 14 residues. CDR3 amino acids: CSAKASEGTYEQYF. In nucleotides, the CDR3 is TGCAGTGCTAAGGCAAGTGAGGGGACCTACGAGCAGTACTTC.

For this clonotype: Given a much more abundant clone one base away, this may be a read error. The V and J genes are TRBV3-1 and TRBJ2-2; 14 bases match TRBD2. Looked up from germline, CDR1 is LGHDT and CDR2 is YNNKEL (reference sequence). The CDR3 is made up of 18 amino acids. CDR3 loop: CDSSQRTSGRSRAGELFF. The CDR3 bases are TGTGACAGCAGCCAAAGGACTAGCGGGAGGAGTAGGGCCGGGGAGCTGTTTTTT.

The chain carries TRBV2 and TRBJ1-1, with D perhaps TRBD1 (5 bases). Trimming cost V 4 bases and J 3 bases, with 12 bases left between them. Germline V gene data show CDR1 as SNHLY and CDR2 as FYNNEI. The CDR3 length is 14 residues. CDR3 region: CASSGGGLDTEAFF. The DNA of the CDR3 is TGTGCCAGCAGTGGGGGGGGGTTGGACACTGAAGCTTTCTTT.

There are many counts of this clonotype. As DNA, the CDR3 is TGTGCCAGCAGCTTAAGACAGGGGGCAGATACGCAGTATTTT. It is translated as CASSLRQGADTQYF. The chain is built from TRBV11-2 and TRBJ2-3; 9 bases agree with TRBD1. Losses at the gene ends were 2 bases for V and 4 bases for J; bases not matched to a gene: 1. CDR1 SGHAT and CDR2 FQNNGV come from the germline V gene. The CDR3 is 14 amino acids.

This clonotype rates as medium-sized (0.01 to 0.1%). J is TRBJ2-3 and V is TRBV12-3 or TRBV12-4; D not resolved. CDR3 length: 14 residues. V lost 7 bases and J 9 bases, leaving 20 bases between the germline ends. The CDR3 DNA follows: TGTGCCAGCACCCCGCATGGAGTCCGCAGAACGCAGTATTTT. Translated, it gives CASTPHGVRRTQYF.

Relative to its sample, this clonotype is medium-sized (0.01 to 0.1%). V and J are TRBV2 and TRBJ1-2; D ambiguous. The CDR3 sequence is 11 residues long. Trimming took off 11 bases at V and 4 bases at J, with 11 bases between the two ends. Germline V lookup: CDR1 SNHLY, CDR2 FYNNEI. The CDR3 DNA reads TGTGCCCTGGCGGGATTCTATGGCTACACCTTC. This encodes CALAGFYGYTF.

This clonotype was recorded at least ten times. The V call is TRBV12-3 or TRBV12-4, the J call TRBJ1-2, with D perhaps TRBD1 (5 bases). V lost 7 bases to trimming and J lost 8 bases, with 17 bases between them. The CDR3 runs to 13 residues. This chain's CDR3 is CASTWGGTGGYTF. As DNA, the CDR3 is TGTGCCAGCACCTGGGGGGGGACGGGGGGCTACACCTTC.

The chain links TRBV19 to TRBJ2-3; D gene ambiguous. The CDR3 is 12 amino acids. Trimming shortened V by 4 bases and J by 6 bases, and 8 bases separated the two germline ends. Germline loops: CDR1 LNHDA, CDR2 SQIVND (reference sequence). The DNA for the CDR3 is TGTGCCAGTAGTAGGCTTAGGGATACGCAGTATTTT. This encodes CASSRLRDTQYF. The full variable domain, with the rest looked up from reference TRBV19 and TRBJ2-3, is DGGITQSPKYLFRKEGQNVTLSCEQNLNHDAMYWYRQDPGQGLRLIYYSQIVNDFQKGDIAEGYSVSREKKESFPLTVTSAQKNPTAFYLCASSRLRDTQYFGPGTRLTVL.

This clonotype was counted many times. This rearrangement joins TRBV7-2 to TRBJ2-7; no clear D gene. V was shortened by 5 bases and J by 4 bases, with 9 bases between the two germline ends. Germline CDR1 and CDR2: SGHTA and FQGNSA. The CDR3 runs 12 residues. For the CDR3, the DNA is TGTGCCAGCAGCCCTTTCCAGTACGAGCAGTACTTC. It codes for CASSPFQYEQYF.

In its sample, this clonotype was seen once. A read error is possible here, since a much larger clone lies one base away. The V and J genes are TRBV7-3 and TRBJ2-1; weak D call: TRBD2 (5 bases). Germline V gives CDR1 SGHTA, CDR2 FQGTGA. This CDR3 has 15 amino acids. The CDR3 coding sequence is TGTGCCAGCAGCTTAACCGGACCCCCCGGGGATGATCAGTTCTTC. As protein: CASSLTGPPGDDQFF.

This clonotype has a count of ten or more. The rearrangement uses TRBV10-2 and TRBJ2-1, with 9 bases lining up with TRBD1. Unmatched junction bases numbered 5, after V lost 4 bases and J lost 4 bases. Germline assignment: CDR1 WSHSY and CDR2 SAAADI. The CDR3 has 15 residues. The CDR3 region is CASSVGQGHYNEQFF. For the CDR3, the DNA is TGCGCCAGCAGTGTGGGACAGGGCCATTACAATGAGCAGTTCTTC.

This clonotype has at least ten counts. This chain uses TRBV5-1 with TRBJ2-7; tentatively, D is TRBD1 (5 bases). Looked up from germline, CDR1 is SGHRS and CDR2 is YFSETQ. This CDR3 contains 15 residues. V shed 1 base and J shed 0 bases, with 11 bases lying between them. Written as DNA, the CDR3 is TGCGCCAGCAGCTTGAAAGGGGCCTTCTCCTACGAGCAGTACTTC. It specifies CASSLKGAFSYEQYF.

CDR3 in amino acids: CASSLTETQYF. CDR3 sequence (DNA): TGTGCCAGCAGCTTAACGGAGACCCAGTACTTC. This chain joins TRBV7-9 and TRBJ2-5; no clear D gene. This CDR3 has 11 amino acids. The V gene's germline CDR1 is SEHNR and CDR2 FQNEAQ (reference sequence). Trimming shortened V by 2 bases and J by 5 bases, and 3 bases separated the two germline ends.

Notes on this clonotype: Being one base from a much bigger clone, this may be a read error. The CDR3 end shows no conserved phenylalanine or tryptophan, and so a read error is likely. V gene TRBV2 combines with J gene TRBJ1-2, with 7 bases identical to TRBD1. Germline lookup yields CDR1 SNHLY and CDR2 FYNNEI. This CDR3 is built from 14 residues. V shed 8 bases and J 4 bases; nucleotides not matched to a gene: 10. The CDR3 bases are TGTGCCAGCGGGAACCTGGGACAGAGCTATGGCTACACCTTA. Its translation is CASGNLGQSYGYTL.

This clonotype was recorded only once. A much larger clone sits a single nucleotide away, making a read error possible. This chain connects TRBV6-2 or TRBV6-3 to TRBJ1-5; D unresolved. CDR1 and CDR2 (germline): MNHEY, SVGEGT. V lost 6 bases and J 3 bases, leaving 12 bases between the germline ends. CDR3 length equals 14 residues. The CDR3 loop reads CASREWHINQPQHF. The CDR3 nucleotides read TGTGCCAGCAGAGAATGGCATATCAATCAGCCCCAGCATTTT.

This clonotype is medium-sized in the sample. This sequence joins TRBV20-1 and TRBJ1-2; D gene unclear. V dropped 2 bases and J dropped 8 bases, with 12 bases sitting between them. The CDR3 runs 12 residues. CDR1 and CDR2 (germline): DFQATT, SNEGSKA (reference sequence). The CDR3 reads CSARLGRWGYTF. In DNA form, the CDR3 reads TGCAGTGCTAGATTGGGAAGATGGGGCTACACCTTC.

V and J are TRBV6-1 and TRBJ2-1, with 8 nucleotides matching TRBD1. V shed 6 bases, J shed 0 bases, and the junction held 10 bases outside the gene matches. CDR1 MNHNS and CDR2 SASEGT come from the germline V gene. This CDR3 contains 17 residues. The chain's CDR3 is CASRNWTGSSSYNEQFF. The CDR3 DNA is TGTGCCAGCAGGAATTGGACAGGGAGTAGCTCCTACAATGAGCAGTTCTTC.

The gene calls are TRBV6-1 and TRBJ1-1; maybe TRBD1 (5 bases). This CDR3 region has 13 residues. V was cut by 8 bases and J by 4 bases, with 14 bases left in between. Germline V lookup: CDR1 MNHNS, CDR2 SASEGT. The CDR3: CASGLVGGTEAFF. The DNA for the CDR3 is TGTGCCAGCGGCCTTGTTGGGGGCACTGAAGCTTTCTTT.

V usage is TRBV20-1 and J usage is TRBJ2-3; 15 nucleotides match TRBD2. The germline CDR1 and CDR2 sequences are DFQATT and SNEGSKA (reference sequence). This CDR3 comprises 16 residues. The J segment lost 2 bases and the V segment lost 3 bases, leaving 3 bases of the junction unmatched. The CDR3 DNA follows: TGCAGTGCTAGGGGACTAGCGGGGGGCCCCACAGATACGCAGTATTTT. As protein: CSARGLAGGPTDTQYF.

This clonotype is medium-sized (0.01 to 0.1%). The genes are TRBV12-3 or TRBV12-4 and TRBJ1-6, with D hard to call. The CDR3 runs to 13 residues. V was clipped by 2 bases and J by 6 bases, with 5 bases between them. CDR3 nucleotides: TGTGCCAGCAGTTTAACCCCTAATTCACCCCTCCACTTT. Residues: CASSLTPNSPLHF.

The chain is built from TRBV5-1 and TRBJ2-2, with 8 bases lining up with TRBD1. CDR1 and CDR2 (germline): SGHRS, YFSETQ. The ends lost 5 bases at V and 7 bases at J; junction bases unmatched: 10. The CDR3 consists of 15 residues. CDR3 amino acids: CASSTGQGVNGELFF. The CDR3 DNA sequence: TGCGCCAGCAGTACAGGACAGGGCGTCAACGGGGAGCTGTTTTTT.

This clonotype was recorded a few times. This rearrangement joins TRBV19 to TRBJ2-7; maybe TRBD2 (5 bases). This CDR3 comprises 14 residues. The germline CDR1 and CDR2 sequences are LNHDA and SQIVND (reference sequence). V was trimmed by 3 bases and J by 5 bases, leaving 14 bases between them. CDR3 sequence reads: CASSIDGVRNEQYF. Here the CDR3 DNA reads TGTGCCAGTAGTATCGACGGGGTTAGAAACGAGCAGTACTTC.

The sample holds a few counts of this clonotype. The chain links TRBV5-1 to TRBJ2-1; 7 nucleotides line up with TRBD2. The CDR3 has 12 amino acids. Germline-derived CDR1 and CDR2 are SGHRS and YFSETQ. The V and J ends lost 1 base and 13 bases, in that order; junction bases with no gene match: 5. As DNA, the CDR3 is TGCGCCAGCAGCTTGTGGGAGGGTCCTCAGTTCTTC. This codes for CASSLWEGPQFF.